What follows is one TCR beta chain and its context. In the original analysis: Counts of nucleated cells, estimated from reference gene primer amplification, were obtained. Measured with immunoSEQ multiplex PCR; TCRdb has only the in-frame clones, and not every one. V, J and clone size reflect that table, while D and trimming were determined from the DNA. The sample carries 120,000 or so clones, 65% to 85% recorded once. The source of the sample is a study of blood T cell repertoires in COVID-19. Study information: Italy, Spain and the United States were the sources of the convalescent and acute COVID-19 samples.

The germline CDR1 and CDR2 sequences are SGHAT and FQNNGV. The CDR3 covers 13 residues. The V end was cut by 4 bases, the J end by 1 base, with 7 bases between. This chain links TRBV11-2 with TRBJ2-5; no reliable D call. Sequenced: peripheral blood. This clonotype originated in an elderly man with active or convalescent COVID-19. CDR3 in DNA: TGTGCCAGCAGCTCTAGTCGCCAAGAGACCCAGTACTTC. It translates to CASSSSRQETQYF. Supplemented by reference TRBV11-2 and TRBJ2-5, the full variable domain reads EAGVAQSPRYKIIEKRQSVAFWCNPISGHATLYWYQQILGQGPKLLIQFQNNGVVDDSQLPKDRFSAERLKGVDSTLKIQPAKLEDSAVYLCASSSSRQETQYFGPGTRLLVL.